Listed below are T cell receptor beta chains from one sample, sequenced in a study of T cells in localized non-small cell lung cancer. Produced via immunoSEQ multiplex PCR; TCRdb's table is partial and in-frame only. This table has 70,000 to 85,000 clones, 65% to 85% appearing once. The starting material was peripheral blood, obtained before any cancer treatment. The source of these receptors is a female donor older than 55 with stage I lung adenocarcinoma. Each CDR3 is given with its conserved first and last residue. The D gene is left open where the match is weak. Only some rows state a clone size, as once, few, many or a class for expanded clones.

NA	TRBV28	TRBJ1-4	TRBD1	CASSLLSGTGAEKLFF	TGTGCCAGCAGTTTATTGTCAGGGACAGGAGCCGAAAAACTGTTTTTT
NA	TRBV4-1	TRBJ1-2	NA	CASSQYNYGYTF	TGCGCCAGCAGCCAGTATAACTATGGCTACACCTTC
NA	TRBV5-1	TRBJ1-2	NA	CASSSTGIVGYTF	TGCGCCAGCAGCTCCACAGGGATCGTGGGCTACACCTTC
NA	TRBV18	TRBJ1-2	TRBD1	CASSPGTGHYGYTF	TGTGCCAGCTCACCCGGGACAGGGCACTATGGCTACACCTTC
few	TRBV30	TRBJ2-1	TRBD1	CAWSPRRDREGPYNEQFF	TGTGCCTGGAGTCCCCGAAGGGACAGGGAGGGACCCTACAATGAGCAGTTCTTC
NA	TRBV2	TRBJ1-6	NA	CASSEQEFSPLHF	TGTGCCAGCAGTGAACAGGAGTTTTCACCCCTCCACTTT
NA	TRBV4-3	TRBJ2-6	NA	CASSRSSTSGANVLTF	TGCGCCAGCAGCCGAAGCAGTACCTCTGGGGCCAACGTCCTGACTTTC
NA	TRBV2	TRBJ2-3	TRBD2	CASSLPGLATTDTQYF	TGTGCCAGCAGTCTACCGGGACTAGCGACGACAGATACGCAGTATTTT
NA	TRBV4-2	TRBJ2-6	NA	CASSQPVWGELASGANVLTF	TGTGCCAGCAGCCAACCAGTTTGGGGGGAATTGGCCTCTGGGGCCAACGTCCTGACTTTC
once	TRBV5-1	TRBJ2-2	NA	CASTTLGYDTGELFF	TGCGCCAGCACTACCCTCGGGTACGACACCGGGGAGCTGTTTTTT
NA	TRBV10-3	TRBJ1-5	TRBD1	CASREGASVYGNQPQHF	TGTGCCTCCCGGGAGGGGGCTTCGGTATATGGCAATCAGCCCCAGCATTTT
NA	TRBV7-2	TRBJ2-3	NA	CASSRQLVGQRDTQYF	TGTGCCAGCAGCCGTCAATTGGTGGGGCAGAGAGATACGCAGTATTTT
once	TRBV4-1	TRBJ2-7	TRBD2	CASSQDATSGEQYF	TGCGCCAGCAGCCAAGATGCCACTAGCGGCGAGCAGTACTTC
NA	TRBV7-2	TRBJ2-1	NA	CASSLALGRHNEQFF	TGTGCCAGCAGCTTAGCGTTGGGACGGCACAATGAGCAGTTCTTC
NA	TRBV5-4	TRBJ1-3	TRBD1	CASSMTGVSSGNTIYF	TGTGCCAGCAGCATGACAGGGGTTTCCTCTGGAAACACCATATATTTT
NA	TRBV19	TRBJ1-1	TRBD1	CASSRGQGAWTEAFF	TGTGCCAGTAGTAGGGGACAGGGGGCTTGGACTGAAGCTTTCTTT
NA	TRBV11-2	TRBJ2-1	TRBD2	CASRISGTSNEQFF	TGTGCCAGCAGAATCTCCGGGACTAGCAATGAGCAGTTCTTC
NA	TRBV29-1	TRBJ1-4	NA	CSAGEGHPKLFF	TGCAGCGCCGGCGAGGGGCACCCAAAACTGTTTTTT
NA	TRBV4-2	TRBJ1-5	TRBD1	CASSQEFGTALNQPQHF	TGTGCCAGCAGCCAAGAATTCGGGACAGCTCTCAATCAGCCCCAGCATTTT
once	TRBV7-2	TRBJ1-3	NA	CASSFGGEENTIYF	TGTGCCAGCAGCTTCGGGGGGGAGGAAAACACCATATATTTT
NA	TRBV5-1	TRBJ2-3	NA	CASSQSREKTDTQYF	TGCGCCAGCAGCCAGTCGCGGGAAAAGACAGATACGCAGTATTTT
NA	TRBV2	TRBJ1-1	TRBD1	CASRDDRGGTEAFF	TGTGCCAGCAGAGACGACAGGGGCGGCACTGAAGCTTTCTTT
once	TRBV5-1	TRBJ2-6	NA	CASSTGQTGANVLTF	TGCGCCAGCAGCACTGGACAGACTGGGGCCAACGTCCTGACTTTC
NA	TRBV29-1	TRBJ1-1	TRBD1	CSVTGWEGVEAFF	TGCAGCGTGACAGGGTGGGAAGGAGTTGAAGCTTTCTTT
NA	TRBV15	TRBJ1-5	NA	CATSRDVRRPQHF	TGTGCCACCAGCAGGGACGTCCGACGGCCCCAGCATTTT
NA	TRBV29-1	TRBJ2-5	NA	CSVEGGETQYF	TGCAGCGTTGAAGGAGGGGAGACCCAGTACTTC
NA	TRBV2	TRBJ1-2	NA	CASREGVWASNYGYTF	TGTGCCAGCAGAGAAGGGGTGTGGGCATCCAACTATGGCTACACCTTC
NA	TRBV19	TRBJ2-2	NA	CARNTGELFF	TGTGCCCGGAACACCGGGGAGCTGTTTTTT